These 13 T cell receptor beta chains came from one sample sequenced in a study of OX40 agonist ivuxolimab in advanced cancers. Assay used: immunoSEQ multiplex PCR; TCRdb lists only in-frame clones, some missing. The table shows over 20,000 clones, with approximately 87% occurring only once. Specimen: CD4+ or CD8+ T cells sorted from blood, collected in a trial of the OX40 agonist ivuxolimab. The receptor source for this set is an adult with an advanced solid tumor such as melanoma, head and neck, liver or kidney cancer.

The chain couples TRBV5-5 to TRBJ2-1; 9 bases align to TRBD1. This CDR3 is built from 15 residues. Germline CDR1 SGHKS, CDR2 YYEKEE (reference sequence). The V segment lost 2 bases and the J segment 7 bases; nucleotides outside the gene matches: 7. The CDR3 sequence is CASSFTGGAGNEQFF. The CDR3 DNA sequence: TGTGCCAGCAGCTTTACAGGGGGCGCGGGGAATGAGCAGTTCTTC.

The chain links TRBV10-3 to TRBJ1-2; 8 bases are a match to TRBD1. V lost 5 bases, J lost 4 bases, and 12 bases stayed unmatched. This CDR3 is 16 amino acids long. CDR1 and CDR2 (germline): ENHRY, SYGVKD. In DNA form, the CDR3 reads TGTGCCATCAGTACTATACTCTTACAGGGGGGCTATGGCTACACCTTC. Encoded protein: CAISTILLQGGYGYTF.

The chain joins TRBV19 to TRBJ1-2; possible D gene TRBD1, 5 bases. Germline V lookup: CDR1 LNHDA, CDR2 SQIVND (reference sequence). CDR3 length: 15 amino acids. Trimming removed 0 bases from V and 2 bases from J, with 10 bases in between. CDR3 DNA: TGTGCCAGTAGTATAGATAGAGGGACCAACTATGGCTACACCTTC. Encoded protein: CASSIDRGTNYGYTF.

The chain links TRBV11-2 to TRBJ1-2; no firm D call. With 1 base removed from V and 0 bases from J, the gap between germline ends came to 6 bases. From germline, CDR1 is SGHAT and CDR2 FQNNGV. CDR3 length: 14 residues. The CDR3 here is CASSLGGANYGYTF. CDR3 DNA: TGTGCCAGCAGCTTAGGCGGAGCTAACTATGGCTACACCTTC.

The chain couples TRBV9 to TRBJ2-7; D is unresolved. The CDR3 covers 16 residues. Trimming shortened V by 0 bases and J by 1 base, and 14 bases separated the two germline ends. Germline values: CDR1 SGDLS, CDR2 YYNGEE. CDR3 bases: TGTGCCAGCAGCGTAGGTCCGGTCCTAGGGTCCTACGAGCAGTACTTC. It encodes CASSVGPVLGSYEQYF.

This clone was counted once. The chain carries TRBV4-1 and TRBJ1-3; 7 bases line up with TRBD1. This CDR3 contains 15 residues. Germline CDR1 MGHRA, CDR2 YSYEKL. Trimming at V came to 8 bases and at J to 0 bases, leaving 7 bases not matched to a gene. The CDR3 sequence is CASAPNRGSGNTIYF. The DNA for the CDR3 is TGCGCCAGCGCCCCCAACAGGGGCTCTGGAAACACCATATATTTT.

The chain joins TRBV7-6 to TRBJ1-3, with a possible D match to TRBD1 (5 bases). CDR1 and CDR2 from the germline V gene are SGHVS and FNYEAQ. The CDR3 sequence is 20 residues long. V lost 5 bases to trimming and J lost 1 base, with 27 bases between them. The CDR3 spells CASSLTYAGTTLKSGNTIYF. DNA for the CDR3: TGTGCCAGCAGCCTCACTTATGCGGGGACGACTCTTAAATCTGGAAACACCATATATTTT.

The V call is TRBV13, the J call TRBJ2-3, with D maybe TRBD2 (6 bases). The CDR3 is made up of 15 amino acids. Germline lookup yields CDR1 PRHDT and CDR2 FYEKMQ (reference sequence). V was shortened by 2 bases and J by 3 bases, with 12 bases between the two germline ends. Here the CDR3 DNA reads TGTGCCAGCAGCTTAAGGGCCGCGGGGACAGATACGCAGTATTTT. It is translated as CASSLRAAGTDTQYF.

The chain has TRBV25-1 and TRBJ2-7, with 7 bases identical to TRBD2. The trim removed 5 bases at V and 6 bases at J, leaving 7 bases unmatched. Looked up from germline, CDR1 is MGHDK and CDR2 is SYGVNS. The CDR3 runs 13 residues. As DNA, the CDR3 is TGTGCCAGCAGTTGGGAGGGCGGACTCGAGCAGTACTTC. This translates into CASSWEGGLEQYF.

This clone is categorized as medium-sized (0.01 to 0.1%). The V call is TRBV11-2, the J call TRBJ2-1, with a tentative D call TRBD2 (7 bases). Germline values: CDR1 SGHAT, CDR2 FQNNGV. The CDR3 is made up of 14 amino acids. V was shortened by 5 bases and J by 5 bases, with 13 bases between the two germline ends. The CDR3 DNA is TGTGCCAGCAGCCCCTGGGGGGGCCACAATGAGCAGTTCTTC. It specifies CASSPWGGHNEQFF.

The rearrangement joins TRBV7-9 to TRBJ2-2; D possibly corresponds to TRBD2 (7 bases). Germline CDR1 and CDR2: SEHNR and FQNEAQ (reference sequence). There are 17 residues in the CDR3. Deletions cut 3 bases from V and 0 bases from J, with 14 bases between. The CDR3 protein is CASSFPGGRANTGELFF. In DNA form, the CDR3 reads TGTGCCAGCAGCTTCCCGGGGGGCAGGGCGAACACCGGGGAGCTGTTTTTT.

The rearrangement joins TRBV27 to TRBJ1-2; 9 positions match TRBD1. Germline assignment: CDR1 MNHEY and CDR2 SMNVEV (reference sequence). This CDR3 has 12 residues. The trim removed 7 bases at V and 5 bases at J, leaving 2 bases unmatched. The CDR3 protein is CASKGQGYGYTF. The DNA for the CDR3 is TGTGCCAGCAAGGGACAGGGTTATGGCTACACCTTC.

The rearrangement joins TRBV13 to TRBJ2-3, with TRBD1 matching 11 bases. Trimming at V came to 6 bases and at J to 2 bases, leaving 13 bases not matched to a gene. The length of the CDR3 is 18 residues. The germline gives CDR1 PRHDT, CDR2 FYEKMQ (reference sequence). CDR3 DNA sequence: TGTGCCAGCAGGCCCTTAGTCGGGGACAGGGGGAACACAGATACGCAGTATTTT. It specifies CASRPLVGDRGNTDTQYF.